The clone carrying this TCR beta chain has at least ten counts. Its antigen remains unknown. MiXCR was run by TCRdb on the reads, yielding one entry per CDR3 protein. The sample lists about 320,000 distinct CDR3 sequences, roughly 9.5% occurring once. The CDR3 is made up of 17 amino acids. In germline, CDR1 is SGHAT, CDR2 FQNNGV. Trimming shortened V by 1 base and J by 2 bases, and 15 bases separated the two germline ends. The data originate from a study of T cell repertoires in cytomegalovirus infection. The overall study: An indication of both CMV infection and matching HLA type came from public TCR beta signatures. General study points: Ex vivo responses were dominated by HLA-C-restricted CMV-specific TCR beta clonotypes. Carriage of CMV together with the relevant HLA was identifiable through cumulative public TCR beta family frequency.

Source material: PBMCs. This receptor was identified in a human donor in good health (CMV status not recorded). Some clones in this sample may be carry-over from other donors' samples. The J gene is TRBJ1-3, the V gene TRBV11-2; D may be TRBD1 (6 bases). CDR3 DNA: TGTGCCAGCAGCTTAGTGTGGGGGGGCCTTGCTGGAAACACCATATATTTT. Protein sequence: CASSLVWGGLAGNTIYF. The full variable domain, with the rest looked up from reference TRBV11-2 and TRBJ1-3, is EAGVAQSPRYKIIEKRQSVAFWCNPISGHATLYWYQQILGQGPKLLIQFQNNGVVDDSQLPKDRFSAERLKGVDSTLKIQPAKLEDSAVYLCASSLVWGGLAGNTIYFGEGSWLTVV.